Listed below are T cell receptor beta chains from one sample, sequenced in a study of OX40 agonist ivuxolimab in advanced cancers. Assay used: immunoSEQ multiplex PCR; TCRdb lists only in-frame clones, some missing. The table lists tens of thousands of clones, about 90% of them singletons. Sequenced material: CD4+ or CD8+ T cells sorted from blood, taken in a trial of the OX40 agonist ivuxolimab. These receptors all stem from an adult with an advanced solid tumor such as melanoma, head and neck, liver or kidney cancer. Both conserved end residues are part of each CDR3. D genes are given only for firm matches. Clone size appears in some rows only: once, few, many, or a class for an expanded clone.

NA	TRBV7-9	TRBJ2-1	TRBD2	TGTGCCAGCAGCCCGGGGCCCAAGCGGGGGAAGAATGAGCAGTTCTTC	CASSPGPKRGKNEQFF
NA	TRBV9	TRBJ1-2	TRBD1	TGTGCCAGCAGCGTAGCTGGACAGGGTGGCGGCTACACCTTC	CASSVAGQGGGYTF
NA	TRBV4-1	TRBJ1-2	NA	TGCGCCAGCAGCCAAGCCCAGGGGTATGGCTACACCTTC	CASSQAQGYGYTF
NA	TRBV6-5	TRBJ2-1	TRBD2	TGTGCCAGCAGCAACGGGCCAGCGGGGGGCGCGGGGCAGTTCTTC	CASSNGPAGGAGQFF
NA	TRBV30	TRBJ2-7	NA	TGTGCCTGGGGGTCCGACCCGGGGTCCGAGCAGTACTTC	CAWGSDPGSEQYF
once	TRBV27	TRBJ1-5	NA	TGTGCCAGCAGTCGCGGGGATAGCAATCAGCCCCAGCATTTT	CASSRGDSNQPQHF
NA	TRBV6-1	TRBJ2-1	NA	TGTGCCAGCAGTGAAGGGGTGGCGGTCTACTCCTACAATGAGCAGTTCTTC	CASSEGVAVYSYNEQFF
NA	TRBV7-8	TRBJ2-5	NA	TGTGCCAGCAGCTCAGGGGGGGAGACCCAGTACTTC	CASSSGGETQYF
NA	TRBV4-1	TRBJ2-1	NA	TGCGCCAGCAGCCAACCAGTCGGGGATCTCTCTGCCTCGGGCAATGAGCAGTTCTTC	CASSQPVGDLSASGNEQFF
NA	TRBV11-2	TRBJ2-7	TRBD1	TGTGCCAGCAGCTTAGTCGGGACAGCCTACTACGAGCAGTACTTC	CASSLVGTAYYEQYF
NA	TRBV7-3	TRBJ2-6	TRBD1	TGTGCCAGCAGCCAGACAGGGTCCCTCTCTGGGGCCAACGTCCTGACTTTC	CASSQTGSLSGANVLTF
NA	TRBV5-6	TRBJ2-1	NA	TGTGCCAGCAGCTTGGCCTCCAGGGGCTTTTGGGATGAGCAGTTCTTC	CASSLASRGFWDEQFF
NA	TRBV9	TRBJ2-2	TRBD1	TGTGCCAGCAGCTCTGGGGGGACAGGGGTCACCGGGGAGCTGTTTTTT	CASSSGGTGVTGELFF
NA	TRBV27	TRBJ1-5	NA	TGTGCCAGCAGTCCGAAGGTGGTCGGGCCCCAGCATTTT	CASSPKVVGPQHF
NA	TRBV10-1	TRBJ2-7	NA	TGCGCCAGCAGTGAGGGTGAGAGCTCCTACGAGCAGTACTTC	CASSEGESSYEQYF
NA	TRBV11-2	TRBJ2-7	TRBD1	TGTGCCAGCAGCCTCCACAGGGGGAGCTCCTACGAGCAGTACTTC	CASSLHRGSSYEQYF
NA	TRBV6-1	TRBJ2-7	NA	TGTGCCAGCAGTGAAGCCCATTGGGGTGGGGGAACCTACGAGCAGTACTTC	CASSEAHWGGGTYEQYF
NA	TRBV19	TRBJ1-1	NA	TGTGCCAGTAAGTGGGGCGGAAACACTGAAGCTTTCTTT	CASKWGGNTEAFF
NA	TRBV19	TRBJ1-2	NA	TGTGCCAGTAGTTTAGGACATCCGACTGGCTACACCTTC	CASSLGHPTGYTF
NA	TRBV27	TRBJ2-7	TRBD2	TGTGCCAGCAGCGAGACTAGCGGGGGTTACGAGCAGTACTTC	CASSETSGGYEQYF
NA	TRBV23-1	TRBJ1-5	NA	TGCGCCAGCAGTCAACCCCTCCAGGGTAGTCAGCCCCAGCATTTT	CASSQPLQGSQPQHF
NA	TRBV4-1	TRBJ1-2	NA	TGCGCCAGCAGCCATACCAGGACGAATAACTATGGCTACACCTTC	CASSHTRTNNYGYTF
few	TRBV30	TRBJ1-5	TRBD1	TGTGCCTGGAGTCCCGGGACAGTCAATCAGCCCCAGCATTTT	CAWSPGTVNQPQHF
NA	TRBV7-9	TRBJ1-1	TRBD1	TGTGCCAGCAGCTGGCCAGATCTAGGACAGGGGTCTGAAGCTTTCTTT	CASSWPDLGQGSEAFF
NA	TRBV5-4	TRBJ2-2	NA	TGTGCCAGCAGCTTGGGATCCGGGTTAGGGGTCACCGGGGAGCTGTTTTTT	CASSLGSGLGVTGELFF
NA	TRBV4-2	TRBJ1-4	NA	TGTGCCAGCAGCCAAGAACGGGGAGCTAATGAAAAACTGTTTTTT	CASSQERGANEKLFF
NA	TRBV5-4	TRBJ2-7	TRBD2	TGTGCCAGCCGGAGGGGGGGGACTAGGAACTCCGAGCAGTACTTC	CASRRGGTRNSEQYF
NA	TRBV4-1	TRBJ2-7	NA	TGCGCCAGCAGCCAATCCTCGGGGTACGAGCAGTACTTC	CASSQSSGYEQYF
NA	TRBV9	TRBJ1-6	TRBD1	TGTGCCAGCAGCTCACGCCCGGGACAGGGATTAGATTCACCCCTCCACTTT	CASSSRPGQGLDSPLHF
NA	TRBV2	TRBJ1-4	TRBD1	TGTGCCAGCAGTGAGGACAGGGTCTTTGAAAAACTGTTTTTT	CASSEDRVFEKLFF
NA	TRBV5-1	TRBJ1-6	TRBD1	TGCGCCAGCAGCTTGGGGGGACAGGGGGCGAATTCACCCCTCCACTTT	CASSLGGQGANSPLHF
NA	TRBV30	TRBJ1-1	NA	TGTGCCTGGAGTCTACCTGAGGAGGGTAGGACTGAAGCTTTCTTT	CAWSLPEEGRTEAFF
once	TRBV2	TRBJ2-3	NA	TGTGCCAGCAGTGAGGACCTCGATACTAGCACAGATACGCAGTATTTT	CASSEDLDTSTDTQYF
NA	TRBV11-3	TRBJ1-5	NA	TGTGCCAGCAGCTTGATAGAAACGCCGGGTAGCAATCAGCCCCAGCATTTT	CASSLIETPGSNQPQHF
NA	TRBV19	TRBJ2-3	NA	TGTGCCAGTAGCGATATTACCGGACAGCAATACACAGATACGCAGTATTTT	CASSDITGQQYTDTQYF
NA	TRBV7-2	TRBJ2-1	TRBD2	TGTGCCAGCAGCCGAACATTCGGGGGGAATGAGCAGTTCTTC	CASSRTFGGNEQFF
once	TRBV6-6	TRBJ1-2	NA	TGTGCCAGCAGTTACCCGGGGGCGTCTCCCCACGGCTACACCTTC	CASSYPGASPHGYTF
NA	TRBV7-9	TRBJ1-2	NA	TGTGCCAGCAGCTTACAGGGGCGCCTCTTGTTGGGGGGCTACACCTTC	CASSLQGRLLLGGYTF
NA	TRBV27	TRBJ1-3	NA	TGTGCCAGCAGTCCCAACCCGACGAGGGCTGGAAACACCATATATTTT	CASSPNPTRAGNTIYF
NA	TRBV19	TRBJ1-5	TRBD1	TGTGCCAGTAGTATCCGGGACAGGGATCAGCCCCAGCATTTT	CASSIRDRDQPQHF
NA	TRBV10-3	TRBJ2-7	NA	TGTGCCATCACTAAGGATCGGATCGAGCAGTACTTC	CAITKDRIEQYF
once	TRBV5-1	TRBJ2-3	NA	TGCGCCAGCAGCCCGATGGACGGAGGGAGAAACACAGATACGCAGTATTTT	CASSPMDGGRNTDTQYF
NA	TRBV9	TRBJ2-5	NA	TGTGCCAGCAGCGTAGATGGCAGACAAGAGACCCAGTACTTC	CASSVDGRQETQYF
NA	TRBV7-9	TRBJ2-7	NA	TGTGCCAGCAGCTCAGGGGCGGGGGCCCCCTACTACGAGCAGTACTTC	CASSSGAGAPYYEQYF
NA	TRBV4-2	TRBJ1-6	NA	TGTGCCAGCAGCCAAGACCGGGCTTCAGCCTCACCCCTCCACTTT	CASSQDRASASPLHF
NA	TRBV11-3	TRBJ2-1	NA	TGTGCCAGCAGCTTAGATGGGGCATCCTACAATGAGCAGTTCTTC	CASSLDGASYNEQFF
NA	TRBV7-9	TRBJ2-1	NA	TGTGCCAGTAGGCTTAGTGTGTCCTACAATGAGCAGTTCTTC	CASRLSVSYNEQFF
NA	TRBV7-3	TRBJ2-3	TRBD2	TGTGCCAGCAGCTCTAGCGGGGGGGCCGCAGATACGCAGTATTTT	CASSSSGGAADTQYF
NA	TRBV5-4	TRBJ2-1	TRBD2	TGTGCCAGCAGCCACTCGACGGGGGGGCATGATGAGCAGTTCTTC	CASSHSTGGHDEQFF
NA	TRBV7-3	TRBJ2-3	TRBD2	TGTGCCAGCAGCTTTCCGACGAGCGGGGGGGTCACAGATACGCAGTATTTT	CASSFPTSGGVTDTQYF
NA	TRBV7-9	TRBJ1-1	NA	TGTGCCAGCAGCATACAGGGCTACACTGAAGCTTTCTTT	CASSIQGYTEAFF
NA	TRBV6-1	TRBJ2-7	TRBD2	TGTGCCAGCAGTGAATGGCTAGCGGGGGGGCTGGACGAGCAGTACTTC	CASSEWLAGGLDEQYF
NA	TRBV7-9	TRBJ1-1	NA	TGTGCCAGCATCCCCCAACGCGGGGCCTCGAACACTGAAGCTTTCTTT	CASIPQRGASNTEAFF
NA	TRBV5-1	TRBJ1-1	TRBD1	TGCGCCAGCAGCTCCGGGACAGACTTCAACACTGAAGCTTTCTTT	CASSSGTDFNTEAFF
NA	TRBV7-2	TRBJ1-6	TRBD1	TGTGCCAGCAGCTTAGGGACAGGGGACTCACCCCTCCACTTT	CASSLGTGDSPLHF
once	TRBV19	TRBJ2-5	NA	TGTGCCAGTAGTCCCTACTCCACCCAGACCCAGTACTTC	CASSPYSTQTQYF